This TCR beta chain was captured in a study of blood T cells in healthy people across ages. Through a sample-barcoded 5' primer and a J-beta primer mix, a second PCR was run for 7 to 11 cycles. TCRdb reanalysed the 5' RACE reads using MiXCR and keeps one entry per CDR3 protein. The sample contains hundreds of thousands of distinct CDR3 sequences, more than 40% of which appear only once. The CDR3 spans 15 residues. V shed 3 bases and J 7 bases; nucleotides not matched to a gene: 10. Germline values: CDR1 SGHRS, CDR2 YFSETQ. The chain uses TRBV5-1 and TRBJ1-2; TRBD1 agrees at 9 bases. The sequencing input was blood. This clonotype was sampled from an older woman in good health. The CDR3 sequence is CASSSVTGGAGGYTF. As DNA, the CDR3 is TGCGCCAGCAGCTCGGTCACAGGGGGCGCGGGTGGCTACACCTTC.